These T cell receptor beta chains were read from a single sample in a study of blood T cell repertoires in COVID-19. The method was immunoSEQ multiplex PCR; TCRdb's version includes in-frame clones alone and lacks a portion of them. The sample includes over 100,000 clones, 80% to 90% of them seen just once. Input material: peripheral blood. These TCRs come from a man between 60 and 75 years old with COVID-19, enrolled during active disease. Each CDR3 is given with its conserved first and last residue. The order of the fields is clone size, D gene, V gene, J gene, CDR3 protein, CDR3 DNA. A D gene is named only where the DNA matches it firmly. The listing skips clone size in some rows; elsewhere it reads once, few, many or a size class.

abundance: NA; d_gene: TRBD1; v_gene: TRBV18; j_gene: TRBJ1-6; CDR3aa: CASSPFGQVSYNSPLHF; CDR3nt: TGTGCCAGCTCACCATTCGGACAGGTCTCCTATAATTCACCCCTCCACTTT
abundance: NA; d_gene: NA; v_gene: TRBV7-9; j_gene: TRBJ2-1; CDR3aa: CASSLVGGIYNEQFF; CDR3nt: TGTGCCAGCAGCTTAGTCGGGGGAATCTACAATGAGCAGTTCTTC
abundance: NA; d_gene: NA; v_gene: TRBV5-1; j_gene: TRBJ1-2; CDR3aa: CASSLDGRGGYGYTF; CDR3nt: TGCGCCAGCAGCTTGGATGGCAGGGGTGGGTATGGCTACACCTTC
abundance: few; d_gene: NA; v_gene: TRBV2; j_gene: TRBJ1-6; CDR3aa: CASIKVGGHSSPLHF; CDR3nt: TGTGCCAGCATCAAAGTAGGGGGACATAGTTCACCCCTCCACTTT
abundance: NA; d_gene: TRBD1; v_gene: TRBV4-3; j_gene: TRBJ1-6; CDR3aa: CASSRQGGNSPLHF; CDR3nt: TGCGCCAGCAGTAGACAGGGCGGTAATTCACCCCTCCACTTT
abundance: NA; d_gene: TRBD1; v_gene: TRBV7-8; j_gene: TRBJ1-2; CDR3aa: CASSLGTGVGGYTF; CDR3nt: TGTGCCAGCAGCTTAGGCACAGGGGTTGGTGGCTACACCTTC
abundance: NA; d_gene: NA; v_gene: TRBV2; j_gene: TRBJ1-4; CDR3aa: CASQRSGFDNEKLFF; CDR3nt: TGTGCCAGTCAACGCTCAGGGTTTGATAATGAAAAACTGTTTTTT
abundance: NA; d_gene: TRBD1; v_gene: TRBV4-1; j_gene: TRBJ1-2; CDR3aa: CASSQWGRGNYGYTF; CDR3nt: TGCGCCAGCAGCCAATGGGGCAGGGGGAACTATGGCTACACCTTC
abundance: NA; d_gene: NA; v_gene: TRBV7-2; j_gene: TRBJ2-2; CDR3aa: CASSLADYGGELFF; CDR3nt: TGTGCCAGCAGCTTAGCGGACTACGGCGGGGAGCTGTTTTTT
abundance: NA; d_gene: NA; v_gene: TRBV30; j_gene: TRBJ1-1; CDR3aa: CAWRDTSTEAFF; CDR3nt: TGTGCCTGGAGGGACACATCCACTGAAGCTTTCTTT
abundance: NA; d_gene: TRBD1; v_gene: TRBV5-1; j_gene: TRBJ1-3; CDR3aa: CASSSETGHSGNTIYF; CDR3nt: TGCGCCAGCAGCTCGGAGACAGGGCACTCTGGAAACACCATATATTTT
abundance: NA; d_gene: NA; v_gene: TRBV3-1/TRBV3-2; j_gene: TRBJ1-2; CDR3aa: CASSQVQGTGGGYTF; CDR3nt: TGTGCCAGCAGCCAAGTGCAGGGAACGGGAGGTGGCTACACCTTC
abundance: NA; d_gene: TRBD1; v_gene: TRBV6-6; j_gene: TRBJ1-2; CDR3aa: CASKLDRALDGYTF; CDR3nt: TGTGCCAGCAAACTCGACAGGGCTTTGGATGGCTACACCTTC
abundance: NA; d_gene: TRBD2; v_gene: TRBV28; j_gene: TRBJ2-5; CDR3aa: CASSSMTSGGRGETQYF; CDR3nt: TGTGCCAGCAGTTCTATGACTAGCGGGGGGCGGGGAGAGACCCAGTACTTC
abundance: NA; d_gene: NA; v_gene: TRBV4-2; j_gene: TRBJ1-2; CDR3aa: CASSQEGDGGYTF; CDR3nt: TGTGCCAGCAGCCAAGAAGGGGATGGTGGCTACACCTTC
abundance: NA; d_gene: NA; v_gene: TRBV7-2; j_gene: TRBJ2-3; CDR3aa: CASSLGQGSDTQYF; CDR3nt: TGTGCCAGCAGCTTAGGGCAGGGGTCAGATACGCAGTATTTT
abundance: NA; d_gene: NA; v_gene: TRBV3-1/TRBV3-2; j_gene: TRBJ1-4; CDR3aa: CASSQVGAARKLFF; CDR3nt: TGTGCCAGCAGCCAGGTAGGGGCCGCACGGAAACTGTTTTTT
abundance: NA; d_gene: NA; v_gene: TRBV7-7; j_gene: TRBJ2-1; CDR3aa: CASSLVGGSNEQFF; CDR3nt: TGTGCTAGCAGCTTAGTCGGAGGGTCCAATGAGCAGTTCTTC
abundance: NA; d_gene: TRBD2; v_gene: TRBV19; j_gene: TRBJ2-5; CDR3aa: CASSIAPTSGGEETQYF; CDR3nt: TGTGCCAGTAGTATAGCACCGACTAGCGGGGGAGAGGAGACCCAGTACTTC
abundance: NA; d_gene: NA; v_gene: TRBV2; j_gene: TRBJ1-5; CDR3aa: CASSDTPGARQPQHF; CDR3nt: TGTGCCAGCAGTGATACCCCAGGGGCGCGACAGCCCCAGCATTTT
abundance: NA; d_gene: TRBD1; v_gene: TRBV7-3; j_gene: TRBJ1-1; CDR3aa: CASSPTGDRGGLAFF; CDR3nt: TGTGCCAGCAGCCCCACCGGGGACAGGGGGGGATTGGCTTTCTTT
abundance: NA; d_gene: NA; v_gene: TRBV7-2; j_gene: TRBJ1-1; CDR3aa: CASSFRGRNTEAFF; CDR3nt: TGTGCCAGCAGCTTTCGAGGAAGAAACACTGAAGCTTTCTTT
abundance: NA; d_gene: TRBD1; v_gene: TRBV6-5; j_gene: TRBJ1-2; CDR3aa: CASSFTGTEYGYTF; CDR3nt: TGTGCCAGCAGCTTTACCGGGACAGAATATGGCTACACCTTC
abundance: once; d_gene: NA; v_gene: TRBV2; j_gene: TRBJ1-1; CDR3aa: CASLTDREAFF; CDR3nt: TGTGCCAGCCTCACCGACAGGGAAGCTTTCTTT
abundance: NA; d_gene: TRBD1; v_gene: TRBV28; j_gene: TRBJ1-2; CDR3aa: CASSSGQGADYGYTF; CDR3nt: TGTGCCAGCAGTTCAGGACAGGGGGCAGACTATGGCTACACCTTC
abundance: NA; d_gene: TRBD2; v_gene: TRBV5-5; j_gene: TRBJ2-3; CDR3aa: CASSLTSPLTDTQYF; CDR3nt: TGTGCCAGCAGCCTGACTAGCCCCCTCACAGATACGCAGTATTTT
abundance: NA; d_gene: NA; v_gene: TRBV9; j_gene: TRBJ1-3; CDR3aa: CASSVEEGVDTIYF; CDR3nt: TGTGCCAGCAGCGTAGAAGAGGGGGTGGACACCATATATTTT
abundance: once; d_gene: TRBD2; v_gene: TRBV27; j_gene: TRBJ2-5; CDR3aa: CASSLSVGLATETQYF; CDR3nt: TGTGCCAGCAGTTTATCGGTGGGACTAGCTACAGAGACCCAGTACTTC
abundance: NA; d_gene: NA; v_gene: TRBV2; j_gene: TRBJ1-5; CDR3aa: CASSEKRVQQPQHF; CDR3nt: TGTGCCAGCAGTGAAAAGAGGGTCCAACAGCCCCAGCATTTT
abundance: NA; d_gene: TRBD1; v_gene: TRBV3-1/TRBV3-2; j_gene: TRBJ1-6; CDR3aa: CASSHRARDRNSPLHF; CDR3nt: TGTGCCAGCAGCCATAGAGCCCGGGACAGAAATTCACCCCTCCACTTT
abundance: once; d_gene: NA; v_gene: TRBV5-4; j_gene: TRBJ1-3; CDR3aa: CASSIGQGNTIYF; CDR3nt: TGTGCCAGCAGCATCGGACAGGGAAACACCATATATTTT
abundance: NA; d_gene: NA; v_gene: TRBV7-3; j_gene: TRBJ2-3; CDR3aa: CASSLVGGLSTDTQYF; CDR3nt: TGTGCCAGCAGCTTAGTTGGCGGTTTGAGCACAGATACGCAGTATTTT
abundance: NA; d_gene: NA; v_gene: TRBV21-1; j_gene: TRBJ2-5; CDR3aa: CASSPSRDRNGQETQYF; CDR3nt: TGTGCCAGCAGCCCCAGTCGGGACAGAAACGGCCAAGAGACCCAGTACTTC
abundance: once; d_gene: NA; v_gene: TRBV5-1; j_gene: TRBJ2-3; CDR3aa: CASSLLGRTDTQYF; CDR3nt: TGCGCCAGCAGCTTACTAGGGCGCACTGATACGCAGTATTTT
abundance: NA; d_gene: TRBD1; v_gene: TRBV5-4; j_gene: TRBJ1-1; CDR3aa: CASSPTGGMNTEAFF; CDR3nt: TGTGCCAGCAGCCCTACAGGGGGGATGAACACTGAAGCTTTCTTT
abundance: NA; d_gene: TRBD1; v_gene: TRBV7-9; j_gene: TRBJ1-3; CDR3aa: CASSLFLGGGGNTIYF; CDR3nt: TGTGCCAGCAGCTTATTCTTAGGGGGCGGTGGAAACACCATATATTTT
abundance: NA; d_gene: TRBD1; v_gene: TRBV10-3; j_gene: TRBJ1-5; CDR3aa: CAISESGGTGVNQPQHF; CDR3nt: TGTGCCATCAGTGAGTCAGGAGGGACAGGGGTCAATCAGCCCCAGCATTTT
abundance: NA; d_gene: NA; v_gene: TRBV7-8; j_gene: TRBJ1-2; CDR3aa: CASSLRRQPDYYGYTF; CDR3nt: TGTGCCAGCAGTCTTCGGCGCCAGCCTGACTACTATGGCTACACCTTC
abundance: NA; d_gene: NA; v_gene: TRBV6-5; j_gene: TRBJ1-1; CDR3aa: CASNPNRVGTEAFF; CDR3nt: TGTGCCAGCAACCCAAACAGGGTGGGCACTGAAGCTTTCTTT
abundance: NA; d_gene: NA; v_gene: TRBV9; j_gene: TRBJ1-2; CDR3aa: CASSEELGVGYTF; CDR3nt: TGTGCCAGCAGCGAGGAATTGGGAGTCGGCTACACCTTC
abundance: NA; d_gene: TRBD2; v_gene: TRBV7-3; j_gene: TRBJ2-3; CDR3aa: CASSLYTLAGGDTQYF; CDR3nt: TGTGCCAGCAGCTTATACACCCTAGCGGGGGGGGATACGCAGTATTTT
abundance: NA; d_gene: TRBD1; v_gene: TRBV19; j_gene: TRBJ1-5; CDR3aa: CASRTGVAQGPQHF; CDR3nt: TGTGCCAGTAGGACAGGGGTCGCACAGGGGCCCCAGCATTTT
abundance: NA; d_gene: NA; v_gene: TRBV6-2/TRBV6-3; j_gene: TRBJ1-4; CDR3aa: CASSTRGGEKLFF; CDR3nt: TGTGCCAGCAGTACCCGAGGGGGAGAAAAACTGTTTTTT
abundance: NA; d_gene: NA; v_gene: TRBV7-9; j_gene: TRBJ1-1; CDR3aa: CASSFEPPRTEAFF; CDR3nt: TGTGCCAGCAGCTTCGAACCTCCGAGGACTGAAGCTTTCTTT
abundance: once; d_gene: NA; v_gene: TRBV10-3; j_gene: TRBJ2-7; CDR3aa: CAISESGPRVREQYF; CDR3nt: TGTGCCATCAGTGAGTCGGGTCCCAGGGTACGGGAGCAGTACTTC
abundance: NA; d_gene: NA; v_gene: TRBV5-5; j_gene: TRBJ2-7; CDR3aa: CASSLGPVGVYEQYF; CDR3nt: TGTGCCAGCAGCTTGGGACCAGTGGGAGTCTACGAGCAGTACTTC
abundance: NA; d_gene: NA; v_gene: TRBV6-5; j_gene: TRBJ1-5; CDR3aa: CASSYSRAANQPQHF; CDR3nt: TGTGCCAGCAGTTACTCGAGGGCAGCAAATCAGCCCCAGCATTTT
abundance: NA; d_gene: NA; v_gene: TRBV7-2; j_gene: TRBJ1-2; CDR3aa: CASSSQGPSNYGYTF; CDR3nt: TGTGCCAGCAGCTCTCAGGGGCCAAGCAACTATGGCTACACCTTC
abundance: few; d_gene: NA; v_gene: TRBV6-5; j_gene: TRBJ1-3; CDR3aa: CASSYSSSGGNTIYF; CDR3nt: TGTGCCAGCAGTTACTCGAGTTCAGGGGGAAACACCATATATTTT
abundance: NA; d_gene: NA; v_gene: TRBV14; j_gene: TRBJ2-3; CDR3aa: CASSQDWGTSTDTQYF; CDR3nt: TGTGCCAGCAGCCAAGATTGGGGGACTAGCACAGATACGCAGTATTTT
abundance: NA; d_gene: TRBD1; v_gene: TRBV4-1; j_gene: TRBJ1-4; CDR3aa: CASSLGQSDEKLFF; CDR3nt: TGCGCCAGCAGCCTGGGACAGTCCGATGAAAAACTGTTTTTT
abundance: few; d_gene: NA; v_gene: TRBV28; j_gene: TRBJ1-2; CDR3aa: CASSPIPGNGYTF; CDR3nt: TGTGCCAGCAGCCCGATACCGGGGAATGGCTACACCTTC
abundance: NA; d_gene: NA; v_gene: TRBV4-2; j_gene: TRBJ1-2; CDR3aa: CASSQSGGYTF; CDR3nt: TGTGCCAGCAGCCAATCGGGTGGCTACACCTTC
abundance: NA; d_gene: TRBD1; v_gene: TRBV6-5; j_gene: TRBJ2-7; CDR3aa: CASSYFPGQGGEQYF; CDR3nt: TGTGCCAGCAGTTACTTCCCGGGACAGGGTGGGGAGCAGTACTTC
abundance: NA; d_gene: TRBD1; v_gene: TRBV5-1; j_gene: TRBJ1-2; CDR3aa: CASSLGGADGYTF; CDR3nt: TGCGCCAGCAGCCTAGGGGGCGCGGATGGCTACACCTTC
abundance: NA; d_gene: TRBD2; v_gene: TRBV5-1; j_gene: TRBJ2-5; CDR3aa: CASSFSGGDETQYF; CDR3nt: TGCGCCAGCAGCTTTAGCGGGGGGGATGAGACCCAGTACTTC
abundance: NA; d_gene: TRBD1; v_gene: TRBV7-3; j_gene: TRBJ2-5; CDR3aa: CASSPQERGLSETQYF; CDR3nt: TGTGCCAGCAGCCCCCAGGAGAGGGGGCTATCGGAGACCCAGTACTTC
abundance: NA; d_gene: TRBD1; v_gene: TRBV27; j_gene: TRBJ1-2; CDR3aa: CASSLTQGGYGYTF; CDR3nt: TGTGCCAGCAGTTTAACGCAGGGGGGCTATGGCTACACCTTC
abundance: NA; d_gene: NA; v_gene: TRBV28; j_gene: TRBJ1-1; CDR3aa: CASSLTRAEAFF; CDR3nt: TGTGCCAGCAGTTTAACCCGGGCTGAAGCTTTCTTT
abundance: NA; d_gene: NA; v_gene: TRBV6-4; j_gene: TRBJ2-3; CDR3aa: CASSVSGGTDTQYF; CDR3nt: TGTGCCAGCAGTGTGTCAGGGGGCACAGATACGCAGTATTTT